A single sample is the source of the 5 T cell receptor beta chains below, sequenced in a study of blood T cell repertoires in COVID-19. Data came from immunoSEQ multiplex PCR; TCRdb stores just in-frame clones and leaves some out. The data contain fewer than 200,000 clones, 70% to 85% of them singletons. Sequenced material: PBMCs or T cells enriched from blood (not recorded which). All receptors come from a man aged 45-65 years who had recovered from COVID-19.

The V gene is TRBV20-1, the J gene TRBJ2-1; D call uncertain. Germline-derived CDR1 and CDR2 are DFQATT and SNEGSKA (reference sequence). V dropped 3 bases and J dropped 3 bases, with 3 bases sitting between them. This CDR3 is built from 11 residues. The CDR3 bases are TGCAGTGCTAGCGGCTACAATGAGCAGTTCTTC. Translated: CSASGYNEQFF.

The rearrangement joins TRBV5-4 to TRBJ1-2; TRBD1 aligns across 8 bases. This CDR3 has 14 amino acids. V dropped 4 bases and J dropped 4; count of bases not matched to a gene: 6. CDR1 is SGHNT and CDR2 is YYREEE in the germline V gene (reference sequence). CDR3 sequence: CASSPDRGAYGYTF. The DNA of the CDR3 is TGTGCCAGCAGCCCAGACAGGGGAGCCTATGGCTACACCTTC.

The chain is built from TRBV4-3 and TRBJ1-2, with TRBD1 matching 7 bases. Unmatched junction bases numbered 9, after V lost 0 bases and J lost 5 bases. This CDR3 is 16 amino acids long. Germline CDR1 and CDR2: LGHNA and YSLEER. CDR3 sequence reads: CASSQDYPQGGYGYTF. Written as DNA, the CDR3 is TGCGCCAGCAGCCAAGATTATCCCCAGGGGGGATATGGCTACACCTTC.

The V call is TRBV2, the J call TRBJ1-1; the match to TRBD1 covers 7 bases. The trim removed 6 bases at V and 7 bases at J, leaving 8 bases unmatched. This CDR3 region has 13 residues. Germline loops: CDR1 SNHLY, CDR2 FYNNEI. DNA of the CDR3: TGTGCCAGCAGGACGGGGACAGTGATTGAAGCTTTCTTT. It codes for CASRTGTVIEAFF.

The rearrangement joins TRBV30 to TRBJ1-1; possibly TRBD1 for D (5 bases). The CDR3 covers 12 residues. Trimming took 3 bases from V and 6 from J, leaving 11 bases between them. Germline V gives CDR1 GTSNPN, CDR2 SVGIG (reference sequence). CDR3: CAWSLSRAEAFF. The CDR3 DNA follows: TGTGCCTGGAGCCTCTCCAGGGCTGAAGCTTTCTTT. The variable domain in full, completed from reference TRBV30 and TRBJ1-1, reads SQTIHQWPATLVQPVGSPLSLECTVEGTSNPNLYWYRQAAGRGLQLLFYSVGIGQISSEVPQNLSASRPQDRQFILSSKKLLLSDSGFYLCAWSLSRAEAFFGQGTRLTVV.